Listed below are T cell receptor beta chains from one sample, sequenced in a study of T-cell memory formation after mild COVID-19. MiXCR, applied by TCRdb to the 5' RACE reads, yields one record per CDR3 protein. The table has about 340,000 distinct CDR3 sequences, 15% to 20% seen once; the top ten hold about 22%. Sequenced material: PBMCs or a T cell subset sorted from them (not recorded which). These receptor sequences come from a man between 18 and 35 years old who had mild COVID-19 (a few samples of this study predate the infection). Cell type and time point are not known. Both conserved end residues are part of each CDR3. The D gene is left open where the match is weak. Clone size, where shown, is once, few, many, or a class for clones that have expanded.

clone size	J gene	V gene	D gene	CDR3 DNA	CDR3 protein
-	TRBJ2-1	TRBV4-1	TRBD1	TGCGCCAGCAGCACCGGGACAGTTTACAATGAGCAGTTCTTC	CASSTGTVYNEQFF
many	TRBJ1-3	TRBV28	-	TGTGCCAGCAGTTTCTTTGGGTTGAGCTCTGGAAACACCATATATTTT	CASSFFGLSSGNTIYF
-	TRBJ1-1	TRBV11-1	-	TGTGCCAGCAGCTCATCGGGGACTGACTACAAAGCTTTCTTT	CASSSSGTDYKAFF
-	TRBJ2-2	TRBV6-5	TRBD2	TGTGCCAGCAGCCCTGGGACTAGCGGGGACACCGGGGAGCTGTTTTTT	CASSPGTSGDTGELFF
few	TRBJ2-2	TRBV7-3	TRBD1	TGTGCCAGCAGGGTTACAGGGGGCTCTATCACCGGGGAGCTGTTTTTT	CASRVTGGSITGELFF
once	TRBJ2-2	TRBV12-3/TRBV12-4	-	TGTGCCAGCAGCCGGTTAAGGAGCACCGGGGAGCTGTTTTTT	CASSRLRSTGELFF
few	TRBJ2-5	TRBV6-5	-	TGTGCCAGCAGTTATCCGCCGGGGGAGACCCAGTACTTC	CASSYPPGETQYF
few	TRBJ2-1	TRBV6-2/TRBV6-3	TRBD2	TGTGCCAGCAGTTACGTTGGCGGGGGGGCCTCTGAGCAGTTCTTC	CASSYVGGGASEQFF
-	TRBJ2-3	TRBV12-3/TRBV12-4	TRBD2	TGTGCCAGCAGTCTTGGGACTAGGACAGATACGCAGTATTTT	CASSLGTRTDTQYF
few	TRBJ1-1	TRBV5-1	-	TGCGCCAGCAGCTTGGGACCGGGGGAGGACACTGAAGCTTTCTTT	CASSLGPGEDTEAFF
-	TRBJ2-2	TRBV20-1	-	TGCAGTGCTAAGCGAGGGGCCGGGGAGCTGTTTTTT	CSAKRGAGELFF
-	TRBJ1-1	TRBV5-1	-	TGCGCCAGCAGCTTTATGGGTGACGCTGAAGCTTTCTTT	CASSFMGDAEAFF
-	TRBJ2-7	TRBV6-1	TRBD1	TGTGCCAGCAGTGAAACGGGACAGGAGGGCACATCCTACGAGCAGTACTTC	CASSETGQEGTSYEQYF
few	TRBJ2-7	TRBV4-2	-	TGTGCCAGCAGCCAAGTCGTTAAACGGGGGTCCGAATACGAGCAGTACTTC	CASSQVVKRGSEYEQYF
-	TRBJ2-5	TRBV7-6	-	TGTGCCAGCAGCTCCGGACGGGGTGGTTGGGAGACCCAGTACTTC	CASSSGRGGWETQYF
-	TRBJ1-1	TRBV4-1	-	TGCGCCAGCAGCCAAGCGGAGGGATGGAGCACTGAAGCTTTCTTT	CASSQAEGWSTEAFF
-	TRBJ2-1	TRBV12-3/TRBV12-4	-	TGTGCCAGCAGTTTACGGGGCTTGGGTGAGCAGTTCTTC	CASSLRGLGEQFF
many	TRBJ2-5	TRBV20-1	-	TGCAGTGCTGGGCAGTATGTCGGCGAGACCCAGTACTTC	CSAGQYVGETQYF
-	TRBJ2-3	TRBV12-3/TRBV12-4	-	TGTGCCAGCAGACTGGACATCGGGAACACAGATACGCAGTATTTT	CASRLDIGNTDTQYF
few	TRBJ2-3	TRBV27	TRBD2	TGTGCCAGCAGTCCCTTAGCGGGGATAGATACGCAGTATTTT	CASSPLAGIDTQYF
few	TRBJ2-7	TRBV11-2	-	TGTGCCAGCAGCTTTGGAGGGATCTCCTACGAGCAGTACTTC	CASSFGGISYEQYF
-	TRBJ1-1	TRBV4-3	-	TGCGCCAGCAGCCAAGATAGGGGGGCTGAAGCTTTCTTT	CASSQDRGAEAFF
-	TRBJ2-7	TRBV6-2/TRBV6-3	-	TGTGCCAGCAGTTACCCTCCCAAGGGCTACGAGCAGTACTTC	CASSYPPKGYEQYF
-	TRBJ2-7	TRBV12-3/TRBV12-4	-	TGTGCCAGCAGGCCCGCAGGGTCTTACGAGCAGTACTTC	CASRPAGSYEQYF
few	TRBJ2-7	TRBV15	TRBD1	TGTGCCACCAGCACAACCCCGGGACAGGGGGACGTCTACGAGCAGTACTTC	CATSTTPGQGDVYEQYF
once	TRBJ2-7	TRBV2	-	TGTGCCAGCAGGCAGACAGGATCGAGGTACGAGCAGTACTTC	CASRQTGSRYEQYF
-	TRBJ2-2	TRBV28	-	TGTGCCAGCAGTTTCCTCGCTAGTCCCGGGGAGCTGTTTTTT	CASSFLASPGELFF
few	TRBJ2-3	TRBV20-1	TRBD2	TGCAGTGCTCCGAGGGCGGGGGCAGATACGCAGTATTTT	CSAPRAGADTQYF
-	TRBJ1-2	TRBV29-1	-	TGCAGTGCTTTTATCCCTCTTACTTATGGCTACACCTTC	CSAFIPLTYGYTF
few	TRBJ1-5	TRBV29-1	TRBD1	TGCAGCGTTACGTGGACAGGGCAAAGCAATCAGCCCCAGCATTTT	CSVTWTGQSNQPQHF
few	TRBJ2-1	TRBV7-9	-	TGTGCCAGCAGCTTAGCGCTTCTAGTAAAGGGACAGTTCTTC	CASSLALLVKGQFF
many	TRBJ1-1	TRBV5-1	-	TGCGCCAGCAGCTTCGTTGGGGGGGTTGTTGAAGCTTTCTTT	CASSFVGGVVEAFF
-	TRBJ1-1	TRBV30	-	TGTGCCTGGAGTGCGACAGTGTCTGAAGCTTTCTTT	CAWSATVSEAFF
few	TRBJ2-7	TRBV6-5	-	TGTGCCAGCAGCCGGTCCCGGGCCTTCGGGTACGAGCAGTACTTC	CASSRSRAFGYEQYF
-	TRBJ1-2	TRBV7-8	TRBD1	TGTGCCAGCAGCTCCATCCGCTTGGACAGGGCAGCTAACTATGGCTACACCTTC	CASSSIRLDRAANYGYTF
-	TRBJ2-1	TRBV5-1	TRBD2	TGCGCCAGCAGCTCGGGACTAACCAACGGCTACAATGAGCAGTTCTTC	CASSSGLTNGYNEQFF
-	TRBJ1-2	TRBV7-2	TRBD1	TGTGCCAGCAGCACCTACGAAAGACAGGGGTTGAGGGGCTACACCTTC	CASSTYERQGLRGYTF
-	TRBJ1-5	TRBV12-3/TRBV12-4	-	TGTGCCAGCAGTTTAGGACGGGGGCGAAGCAATCAGCCCCAGCATTTT	CASSLGRGRSNQPQHF
-	TRBJ1-5	TRBV4-1	TRBD1	TGCGCCAGCAGCCAACCACTTGACAGGGCGGAAGCGGCTGATCAGCCCCAGCATTTT	CASSQPLDRAEAADQPQHF
-	TRBJ1-1	TRBV3-1	-	TGTGCCAGCAGCCAAGCAGCCACTGAAGCTTTCTTT	CASSQAATEAFF
few	TRBJ2-1	TRBV7-2	-	TGTGCCAGCAGCTCGACTAGACTCAATGAGCAGTTCTTC	CASSSTRLNEQFF
-	TRBJ1-4	TRBV7-9	-	TGTGCCAGCAGCTTTTCCAGGGGCGCGTTTGCGAAACTGTTTTTT	CASSFSRGAFAKLFF
-	TRBJ2-4	TRBV6-2/TRBV6-3	-	TGTGCCAGCAGTTATGGCGGGGAGGACATTCAGTACTTC	CASSYGGEDIQYF
few	TRBJ2-3	TRBV6-4	TRBD2	TGTGCCAGCAGTGACGGGGCGGGGGGACCCGGAGATACGCAGTATTTT	CASSDGAGGPGDTQYF
-	TRBJ1-2	TRBV19	-	TGTGCCAGTAACCCGACAGTCAGTTATGGCTACACCTTC	CASNPTVSYGYTF
-	TRBJ2-5	TRBV12-3/TRBV12-4	-	TGTGCCAGCAGTTTACATGGCGGGGCCCAAGAGACCCAGTACTTC	CASSLHGGAQETQYF
few	TRBJ2-5	TRBV3-1	TRBD1	TGTGCCAGCAGCTACAGGGGTGAAGAGACCCAGTACTTC	CASSYRGEETQYF
-	TRBJ2-5	TRBV5-1	TRBD1	TGCGCCAGCAGCTCCCGACCGGGACAGGCGCAAGAGACCCAGTACTTC	CASSSRPGQAQETQYF
-	TRBJ2-1	TRBV7-2	-	TGTGCCAGCAGCTTAGTAACAGTTGAGCAGTTCTTC	CASSLVTVEQFF
few	TRBJ2-4	TRBV11-2	-	TGTGCCAGCAGCTTATACGGTGGGGACATTCAGTACTTC	CASSLYGGDIQYF
many	TRBJ2-5	TRBV5-5	-	TGTGCCAGCAGGTTGACTAGTTGGGAGACCCAGTACTTC	CASRLTSWETQYF
-	TRBJ1-1	TRBV4-3	-	TGCGCCAGCAGCCAAAGCGGGGTCTCGAACACTGAAGCTTTCTTT	CASSQSGVSNTEAFF
few	TRBJ1-1	TRBV7-2	TRBD1	TGTGCCGTCGGACAGGGCGGGATCACTGAAGCTTTCTTT	CAVGQGGITEAFF
few	TRBJ1-1	TRBV4-1	TRBD1	TGCGCCAGCAGCTCAGGACAGGGAGGTCTAATGAACACTGAAGCTTTCTTT	CASSSGQGGLMNTEAFF
few	TRBJ2-1	TRBV20-1	-	TGCAGTGGTGAGGGGGGGAGGAGCTCCTACAATGAGCAGTTCTTC	CSGEGGRSSYNEQFF
-	TRBJ1-2	TRBV6-2/TRBV6-3	-	TGTGCCAGCAGTTACACGGAGCGGCACTATGGCTACACCTTC	CASSYTERHYGYTF
-	TRBJ2-3	TRBV5-6	-	TGTGCCAGCAGCTTTCAGGGGATGGGCACAGATACGCAGTATTTT	CASSFQGMGTDTQYF